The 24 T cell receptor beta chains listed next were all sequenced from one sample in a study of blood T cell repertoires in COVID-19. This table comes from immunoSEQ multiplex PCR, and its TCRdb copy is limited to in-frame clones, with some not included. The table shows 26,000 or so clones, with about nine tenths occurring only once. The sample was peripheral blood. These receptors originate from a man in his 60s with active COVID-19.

The CDR3 region is CASSEGLGRTTGELFF. CDR3 nucleotide sequence: TGTGCCAGCAGTGAAGGACTCGGCAGAACCACCGGGGAGCTGTTTTTT. The chain links TRBV2 to TRBJ2-2; no definite D call. The CDR3 runs 16 residues. V was trimmed by 1 base and J by 4 bases, leaving 13 bases between them. Germline V lookup: CDR1 SNHLY, CDR2 FYNNEI.

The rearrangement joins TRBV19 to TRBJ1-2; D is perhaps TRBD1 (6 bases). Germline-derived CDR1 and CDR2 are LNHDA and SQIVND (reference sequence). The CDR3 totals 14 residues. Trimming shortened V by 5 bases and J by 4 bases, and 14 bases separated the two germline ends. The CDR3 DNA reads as TGTGCCAGTAGTTCGACAGGCGGTACCTATGGCTACACCTTC. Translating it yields CASSSTGGTYGYTF. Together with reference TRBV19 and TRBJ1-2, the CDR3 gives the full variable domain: DGGITQSPKYLFRKEGQNVTLSCEQNLNHDAMYWYRQDPGQGLRLIYYSQIVNDFQKGDIAEGYSVSREKKESFPLTVTSAQKNPTAFYLCASSSTGGTYGYTFGSGTRLTVV.

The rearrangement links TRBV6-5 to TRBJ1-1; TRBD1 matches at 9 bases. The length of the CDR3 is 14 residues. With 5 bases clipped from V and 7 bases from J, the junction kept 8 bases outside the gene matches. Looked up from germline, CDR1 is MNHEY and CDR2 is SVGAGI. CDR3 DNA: TGTGCCAGCAGTCCCGGGACAGGGACGGGTGAAGCTTTCTTT. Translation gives CASSPGTGTGEAFF.

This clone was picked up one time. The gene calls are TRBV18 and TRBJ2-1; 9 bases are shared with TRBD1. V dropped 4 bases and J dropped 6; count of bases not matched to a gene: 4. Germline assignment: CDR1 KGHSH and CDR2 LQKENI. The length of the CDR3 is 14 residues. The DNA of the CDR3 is TGTGCCAGCTCACTACGGACAGGGGCCAATGAGCAGTTCTTC. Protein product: CASSLRTGANEQFF.

Written as DNA, the CDR3 is TGTGCCAGCAGTCTCGGGATACCCGGAAACACCATATATTTT. This encodes CASSLGIPGNTIYF. V gene TRBV27 combines with J gene TRBJ1-3; no clear D. CDR3 length: 14 residues. Germline V gene sequence: CDR1 MNHEY, CDR2 SMNVEV (reference sequence). Trimming left V 5 bases short and J 4 bases short, with 12 bases between.

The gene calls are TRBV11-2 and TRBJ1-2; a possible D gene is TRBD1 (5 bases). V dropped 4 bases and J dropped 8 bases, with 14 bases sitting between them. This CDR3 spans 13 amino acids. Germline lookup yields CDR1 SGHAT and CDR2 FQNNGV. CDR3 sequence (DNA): TGTGCCAGCAGCTCCTGGACAAGCATCGGCTACACCTTC. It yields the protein CASSSWTSIGYTF.

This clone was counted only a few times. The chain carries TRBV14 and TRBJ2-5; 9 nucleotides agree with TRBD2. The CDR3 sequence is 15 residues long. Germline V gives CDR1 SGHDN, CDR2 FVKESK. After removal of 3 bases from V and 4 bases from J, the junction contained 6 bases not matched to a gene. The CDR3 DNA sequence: TGTGCCAGCAGCCATATCCTAGCGGGAAGAGAGACCCAGTACTTC. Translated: CASSHILAGRETQYF.

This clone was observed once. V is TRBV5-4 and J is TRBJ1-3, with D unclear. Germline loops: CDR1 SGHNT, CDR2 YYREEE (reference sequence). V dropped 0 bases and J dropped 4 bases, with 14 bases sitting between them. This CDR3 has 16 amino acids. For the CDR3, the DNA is TGTGCCAGCAGCTTGGGAGGGAGTAATCCCGGAAACACCATATATTTT. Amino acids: CASSLGGSNPGNTIYF. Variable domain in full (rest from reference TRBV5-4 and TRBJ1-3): ETGVTQSPTHLIKTRGQQVTLRCSSQSGHNTVSWYQQALGQGPQFIFQYYREEENGRGNFPPRFSGLQFPNYSSELNVNALELDDSALYLCASSLGGSNPGNTIYFGEGSWLTVV.

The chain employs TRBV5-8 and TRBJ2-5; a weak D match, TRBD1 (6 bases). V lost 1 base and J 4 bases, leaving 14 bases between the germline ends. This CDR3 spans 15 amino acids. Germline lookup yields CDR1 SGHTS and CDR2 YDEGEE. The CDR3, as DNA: TGTGCCAGCAGCTTGAGTGGTACAGGGCCAGAGACCCAGTACTTC. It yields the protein CASSLSGTGPETQYF.

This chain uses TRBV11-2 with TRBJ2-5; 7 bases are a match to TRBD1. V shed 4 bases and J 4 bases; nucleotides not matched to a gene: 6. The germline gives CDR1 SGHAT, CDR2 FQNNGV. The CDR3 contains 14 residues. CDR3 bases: TGTGCCAGCAGCTCTAGGACAGGAGGAGAGACCCAGTACTTC. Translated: CASSSRTGGETQYF.

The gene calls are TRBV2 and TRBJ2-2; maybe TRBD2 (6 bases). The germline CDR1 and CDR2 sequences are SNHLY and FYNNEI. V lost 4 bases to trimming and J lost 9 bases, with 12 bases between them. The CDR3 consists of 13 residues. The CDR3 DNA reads TGTGCCAGCAGTGTCTGGGGGGTCCGGGAGCTGTTTTTT. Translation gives CASSVWGVRELFF.

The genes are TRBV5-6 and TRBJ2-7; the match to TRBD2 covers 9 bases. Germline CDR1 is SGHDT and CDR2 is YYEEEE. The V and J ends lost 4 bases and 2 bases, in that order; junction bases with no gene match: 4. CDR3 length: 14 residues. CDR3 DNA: TGTGCCAGCAGCCCTGGGACTAGCACCTACGAGCAGTACTTC. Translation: CASSPGTSTYEQYF.

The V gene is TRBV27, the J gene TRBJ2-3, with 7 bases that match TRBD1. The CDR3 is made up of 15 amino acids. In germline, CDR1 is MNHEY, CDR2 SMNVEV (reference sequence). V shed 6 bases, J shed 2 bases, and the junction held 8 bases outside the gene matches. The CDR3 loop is CASRFVTGPTDTQYF. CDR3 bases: TGTGCCAGCAGGTTCGTGACAGGGCCCACAGATACGCAGTATTTT.

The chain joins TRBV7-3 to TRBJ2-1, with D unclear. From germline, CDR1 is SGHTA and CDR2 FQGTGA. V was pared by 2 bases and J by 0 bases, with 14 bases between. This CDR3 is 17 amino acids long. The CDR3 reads CASSLSPVLSSYNEQFF. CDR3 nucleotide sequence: TGTGCCAGCAGCTTATCCCCGGTATTAAGCTCCTACAATGAGCAGTTCTTC.

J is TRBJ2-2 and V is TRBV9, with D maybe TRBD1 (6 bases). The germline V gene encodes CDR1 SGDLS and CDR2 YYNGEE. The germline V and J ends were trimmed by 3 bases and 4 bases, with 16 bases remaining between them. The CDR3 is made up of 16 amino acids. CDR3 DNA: TGTGCCAGCAGCGACACCCTGGACAGAGTCACCGGGGAGCTGTTTTTT. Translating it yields CASSDTLDRVTGELFF.

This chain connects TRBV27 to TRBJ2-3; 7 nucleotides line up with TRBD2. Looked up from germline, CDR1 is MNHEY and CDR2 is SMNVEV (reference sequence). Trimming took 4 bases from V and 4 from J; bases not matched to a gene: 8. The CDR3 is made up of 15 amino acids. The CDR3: CASSSGLVGADTQYF. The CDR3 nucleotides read TGTGCCAGCAGTTCTGGACTAGTTGGCGCAGATACGCAGTATTTT.

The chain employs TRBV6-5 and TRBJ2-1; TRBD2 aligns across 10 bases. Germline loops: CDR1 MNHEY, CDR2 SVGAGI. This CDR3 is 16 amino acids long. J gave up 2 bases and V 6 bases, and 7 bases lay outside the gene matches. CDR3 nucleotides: TGTGCCAGCAGCTACGGGCTAGCGGGGGCCTACAATGAGCAGTTCTTC. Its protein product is CASSYGLAGAYNEQFF.

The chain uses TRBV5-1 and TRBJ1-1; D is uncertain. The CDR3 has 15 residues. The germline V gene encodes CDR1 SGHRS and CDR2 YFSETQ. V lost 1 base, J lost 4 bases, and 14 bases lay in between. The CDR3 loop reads CASSLINRGPTEAFF. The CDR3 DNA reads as TGCGCCAGCAGCTTGATCAATCGGGGTCCCACTGAAGCTTTCTTT.

The CDR3 loop reads CASSEGWTDLGGYTF. The CDR3 DNA follows: TGTGCCAGCAGTGAAGGATGGACAGATCTCGGGGGCTACACCTTC. The chain combines TRBV2 with TRBJ1-2; D might be TRBD1 (6 bases). This CDR3 contains 15 residues. Germline CDR1 SNHLY, CDR2 FYNNEI. Trimming removed 1 base at V and 8 bases at J, with 17 bases between.

DNA for the CDR3: TGTGCCAGCAGCTACCCCCGGGACAGGGTTTTGGAGCAGTACTTC. This gives the protein CASSYPRDRVLEQYF. This chain links TRBV11-2 with TRBJ2-7; 9 bases align to TRBD1. The CDR3 is 15 residues long. The V segment lost 4 bases and the J segment 7 bases; nucleotides outside the gene matches: 11. Germline CDR1 reads SGHAT; CDR2 reads FQNNGV.

The chain's CDR3 is CASSPRTAETQYF. The CDR3 DNA reads TGTGCCAGCAGCCCTCGGACAGCCGAGACCCAGTACTTC. The chain combines TRBV9 with TRBJ2-5, with D maybe TRBD1 (6 bases). V shed 4 bases and J shed 5 bases, with 12 bases lying between them. CDR3 length: 13 residues. Looked up from germline, CDR1 is SGDLS and CDR2 is YYNGEE.

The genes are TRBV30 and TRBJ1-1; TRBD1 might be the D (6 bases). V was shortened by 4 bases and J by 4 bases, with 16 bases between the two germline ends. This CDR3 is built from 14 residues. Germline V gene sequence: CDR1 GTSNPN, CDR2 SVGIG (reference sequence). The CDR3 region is CAWKIKQGGTEAFF. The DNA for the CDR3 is TGTGCCTGGAAGATAAAACAGGGTGGCACTGAAGCTTTCTTT.

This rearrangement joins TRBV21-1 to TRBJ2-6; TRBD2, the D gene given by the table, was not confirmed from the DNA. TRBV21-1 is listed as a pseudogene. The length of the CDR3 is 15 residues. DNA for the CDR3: TGTGCCAGCAGCAAAGGAGTCTCTGGGGCCAACGTCCTGACTTTC. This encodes CASSKGVSGANVLTF.

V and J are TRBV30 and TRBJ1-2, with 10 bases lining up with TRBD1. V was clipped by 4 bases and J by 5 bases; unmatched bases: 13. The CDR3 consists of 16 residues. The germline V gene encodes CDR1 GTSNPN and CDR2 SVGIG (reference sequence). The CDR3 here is CAWTHPRDRGSYGYTF. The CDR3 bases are TGTGCCTGGACCCACCCCCGGGACAGGGGTTCTTATGGCTACACCTTC.